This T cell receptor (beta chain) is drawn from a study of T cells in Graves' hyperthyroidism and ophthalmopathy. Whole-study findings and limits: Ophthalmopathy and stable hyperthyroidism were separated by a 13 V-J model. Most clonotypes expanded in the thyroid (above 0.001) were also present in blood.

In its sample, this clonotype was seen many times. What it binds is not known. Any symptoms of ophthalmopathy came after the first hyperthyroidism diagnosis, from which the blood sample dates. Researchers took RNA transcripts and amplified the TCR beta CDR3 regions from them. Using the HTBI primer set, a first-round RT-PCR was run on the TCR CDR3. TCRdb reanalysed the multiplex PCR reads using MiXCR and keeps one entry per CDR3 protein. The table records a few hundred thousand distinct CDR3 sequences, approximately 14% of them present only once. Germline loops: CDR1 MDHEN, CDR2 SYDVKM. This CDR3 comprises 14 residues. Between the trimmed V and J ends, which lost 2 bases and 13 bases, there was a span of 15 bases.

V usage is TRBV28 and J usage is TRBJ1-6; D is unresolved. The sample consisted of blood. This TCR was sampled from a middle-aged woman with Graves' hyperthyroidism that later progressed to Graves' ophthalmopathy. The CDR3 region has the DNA TGTGCCAGCAGTTTAGGCCGACGGGCTGCCCCCCTCCACTTT. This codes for CASSLGRRAAPLHF.